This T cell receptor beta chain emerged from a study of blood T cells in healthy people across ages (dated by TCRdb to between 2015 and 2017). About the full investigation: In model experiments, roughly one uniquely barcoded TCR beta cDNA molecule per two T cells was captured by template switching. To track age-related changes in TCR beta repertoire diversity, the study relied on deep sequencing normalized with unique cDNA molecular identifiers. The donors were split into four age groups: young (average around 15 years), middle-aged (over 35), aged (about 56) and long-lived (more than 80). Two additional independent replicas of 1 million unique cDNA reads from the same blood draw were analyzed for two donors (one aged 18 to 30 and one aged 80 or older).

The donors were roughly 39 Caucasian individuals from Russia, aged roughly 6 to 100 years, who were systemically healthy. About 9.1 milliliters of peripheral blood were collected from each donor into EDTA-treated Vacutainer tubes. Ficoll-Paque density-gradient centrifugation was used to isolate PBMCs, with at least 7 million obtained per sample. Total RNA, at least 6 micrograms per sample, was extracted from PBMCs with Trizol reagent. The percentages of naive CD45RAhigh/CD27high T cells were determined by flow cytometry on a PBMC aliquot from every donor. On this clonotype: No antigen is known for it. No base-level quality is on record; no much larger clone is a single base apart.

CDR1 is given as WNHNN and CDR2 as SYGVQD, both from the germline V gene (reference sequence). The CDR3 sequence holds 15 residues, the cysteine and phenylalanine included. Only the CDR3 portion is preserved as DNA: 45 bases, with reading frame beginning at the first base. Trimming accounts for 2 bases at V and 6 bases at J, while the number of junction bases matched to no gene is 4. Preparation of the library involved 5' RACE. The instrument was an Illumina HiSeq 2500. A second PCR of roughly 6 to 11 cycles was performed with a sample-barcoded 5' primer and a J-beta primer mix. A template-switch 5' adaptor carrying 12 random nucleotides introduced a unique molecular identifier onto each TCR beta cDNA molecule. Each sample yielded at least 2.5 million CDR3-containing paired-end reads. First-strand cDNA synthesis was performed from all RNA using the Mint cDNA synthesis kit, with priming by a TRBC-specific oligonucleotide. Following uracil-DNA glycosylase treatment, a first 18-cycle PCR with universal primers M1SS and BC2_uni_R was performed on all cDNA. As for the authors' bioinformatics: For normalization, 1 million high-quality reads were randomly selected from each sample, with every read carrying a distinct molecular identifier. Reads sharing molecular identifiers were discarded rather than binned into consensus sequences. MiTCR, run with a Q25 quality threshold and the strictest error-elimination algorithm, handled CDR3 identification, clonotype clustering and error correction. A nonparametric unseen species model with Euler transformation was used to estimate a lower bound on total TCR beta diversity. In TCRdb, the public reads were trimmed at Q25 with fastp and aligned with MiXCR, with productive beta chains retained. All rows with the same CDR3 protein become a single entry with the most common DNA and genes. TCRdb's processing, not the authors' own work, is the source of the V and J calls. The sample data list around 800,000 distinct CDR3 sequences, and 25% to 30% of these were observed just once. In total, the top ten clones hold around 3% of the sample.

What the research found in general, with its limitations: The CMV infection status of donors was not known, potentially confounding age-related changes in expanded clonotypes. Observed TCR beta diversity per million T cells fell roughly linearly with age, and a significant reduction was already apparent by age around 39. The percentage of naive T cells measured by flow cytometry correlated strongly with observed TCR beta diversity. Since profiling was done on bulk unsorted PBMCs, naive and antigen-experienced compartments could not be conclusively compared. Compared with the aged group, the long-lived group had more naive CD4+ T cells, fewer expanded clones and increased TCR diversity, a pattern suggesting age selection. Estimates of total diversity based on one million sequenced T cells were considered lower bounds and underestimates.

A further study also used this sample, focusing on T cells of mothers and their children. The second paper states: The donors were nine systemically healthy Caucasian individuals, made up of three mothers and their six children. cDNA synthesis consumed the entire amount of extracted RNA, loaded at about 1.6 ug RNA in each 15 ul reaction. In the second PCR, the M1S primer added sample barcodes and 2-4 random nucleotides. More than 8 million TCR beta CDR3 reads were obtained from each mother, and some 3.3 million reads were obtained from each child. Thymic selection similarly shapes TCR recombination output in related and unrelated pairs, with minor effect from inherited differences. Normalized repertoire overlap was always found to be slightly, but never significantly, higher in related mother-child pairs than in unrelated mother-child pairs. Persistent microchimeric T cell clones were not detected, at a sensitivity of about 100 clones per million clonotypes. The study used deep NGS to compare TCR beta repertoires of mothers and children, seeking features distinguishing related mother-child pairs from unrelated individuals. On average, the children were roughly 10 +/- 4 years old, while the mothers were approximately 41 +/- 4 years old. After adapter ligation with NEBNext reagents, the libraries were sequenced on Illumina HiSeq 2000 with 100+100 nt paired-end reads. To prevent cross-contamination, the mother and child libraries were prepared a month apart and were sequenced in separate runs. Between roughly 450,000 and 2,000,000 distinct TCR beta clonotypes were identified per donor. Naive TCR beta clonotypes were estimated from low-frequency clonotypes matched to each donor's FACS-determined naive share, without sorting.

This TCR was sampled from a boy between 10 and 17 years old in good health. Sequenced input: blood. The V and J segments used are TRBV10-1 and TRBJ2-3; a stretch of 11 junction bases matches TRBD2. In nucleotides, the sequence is TGCGCCAGCAGTGAGACTAGCGGGGGTAGGGATACGCAGTATTTT. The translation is CASSETSGGRDTQYF.